The 8 T cell receptor beta chains reported below all come from one sample, sequenced in a study of T-cell memory formation after mild COVID-19 (dated by TCRdb to the early 2020s). Libraries were built with 5' RACE. Sequencing was carried out with an Illumina NovaSeq 6000. TCRdb handled the public reads itself, with Q25 trimming in fastp and clone calling in MiXCR, and kept productive beta chains. A single entry per CDR3 protein holds the most common genes and DNA from its merged rows. Across this sample there are 200,000 to 250,000 distinct CDR3 sequences, with less than 20% seen only once. The ten largest account for approximately 3.6% of the sample. Material: PBMCs or a T cell subset sorted from them (not recorded which). All receptors derive from a young man who had mild COVID-19 (a few samples of this study predate the infection). The sample titles of this study are shuffled in the database, so cell type and time point are left out; the donor was told from shared clones.

The rearrangement uses TRBV7-6 and TRBJ1-2; D perhaps matches TRBD1 (6 bases). This CDR3 region has 17 residues. V lost 5 bases and J lost 2, with 21 bases in between. Germline CDR1 and CDR2: SGHVS and FNYEAQ. CDR3 sequence: CASSPNFGGGLNYGYTF. The CDR3 DNA follows: TGTGCCAGCAGCCCCAACTTCGGAGGGGGGTTGAACTATGGCTACACCTTC.

In this sample, this clonotype turned up a few times. The V and J genes are TRBV4-3 and TRBJ2-1; 10 nucleotides agree with TRBD2. The CDR3 is 19 amino acids. Germline CDR1 reads LGHNA; CDR2 reads YSLEER. Trimming cost V 0 bases and J 0 bases; bases outside gene matches: 8. CDR3 coding DNA: TGCGCCAGCAGCCAAGAACAAGCGGGGGGGCCCGGCTCCTACAATGAGCAGTTCTTC. Residues: CASSQEQAGGPGSYNEQFF.

Only a few counts were recorded for this clonotype. This chain joins TRBV19 and TRBJ2-7, with TRBD1 matching over 8 bases. The trim removed 3 bases at V and 0 bases at J, leaving 1 base unmatched. Germline values: CDR1 LNHDA, CDR2 SQIVND (reference sequence). This CDR3 is 14 amino acids long. For the CDR3, the DNA is TGTGCCAGTAGTATGACAGGGGACTCCTACGAGCAGTACGTC. Protein sequence: CASSMTGDSYEQYV.

The chain combines TRBV5-4 with TRBJ2-1; TRBD2 agrees at 8 bases. The junction had 6 bases not matched to a gene; V was cut back by 4 bases and J by 6 bases. The length of the CDR3 is 14 residues. Germline CDR1 and CDR2: SGHNT and YYREEE (reference sequence). In DNA form, the CDR3 reads TGTGCCAGCAGCCGGGGGGGGCTAGGCAATGAGCAGTTCTTC. It yields the protein CASSRGGLGNEQFF.

The chain joins TRBV7-2 to TRBJ1-1; D is unclear. The V and J ends lost 5 bases and 2 bases respectively, with 12 bases between them. Germline-derived CDR1 and CDR2 are SGHTA and FQGNSA. The CDR3 runs to 14 residues. The DNA of the CDR3 is TGTGCCAGCAGCGTCTCCCCTCACAACACTGAAGCTTTCTTT. This sequence encodes CASSVSPHNTEAFF. The full variable domain, in which reference TRBV7-2 and TRBJ1-1 provide the parts outside the CDR3, is GAGVSQSPSNKVTEKGKDVELRCDPISGHTALYWYRQSLGQGLEFLIYFQGNSAPDKSGLPSDRFSAERTGGSVSTLTIQRTQQEDSAVYLCASSVSPHNTEAFFGQGTRLTVV.

This clonotype was seen at least ten times. The chain uses TRBV29-1 and TRBJ2-7; D is possibly TRBD1 or TRBD2 (5 bases each). The CDR3 runs 13 residues. The V gene's germline CDR1 is SQVTM and CDR2 ANQGSEA. V dropped 8 bases and J dropped 0 bases, with 14 bases sitting between them. The CDR3 DNA reads as TGCAGCCGAGGGGACGGACGCTCCTACGAGCAGTACGTC. Protein sequence: CSRGDGRSYEQYV.

This clonotype has just a few counts. CDR3: CASSYSSGRQPQHF. The DNA for the CDR3 is TGTGCCAGCAGTTACTCGAGTGGGAGGCAGCCCCAGCATTTT. This sequence joins TRBV6-5 and TRBJ1-5; D ambiguous. CDR3 length equals 14 residues. CDR1 and CDR2 (germline): MNHEY, SVGAGI. Trimming pared 0 bases from V and 7 bases from J, leaving 10 bases between.

There are a few counts of this clonotype. This chain uses TRBV7-2 with TRBJ1-2, with D maybe TRBD1 (6 bases). The V and J ends lost 5 bases and 2 bases respectively, with 9 bases between them. The CDR3 contains 13 residues. The germline CDR1 and CDR2 sequences are SGHTA and FQGNSA. CDR3 loop: CASSHRANYGYTF. In DNA, the CDR3 is TGTGCCAGCAGCCACAGGGCGAACTATGGCTACACCTTC.